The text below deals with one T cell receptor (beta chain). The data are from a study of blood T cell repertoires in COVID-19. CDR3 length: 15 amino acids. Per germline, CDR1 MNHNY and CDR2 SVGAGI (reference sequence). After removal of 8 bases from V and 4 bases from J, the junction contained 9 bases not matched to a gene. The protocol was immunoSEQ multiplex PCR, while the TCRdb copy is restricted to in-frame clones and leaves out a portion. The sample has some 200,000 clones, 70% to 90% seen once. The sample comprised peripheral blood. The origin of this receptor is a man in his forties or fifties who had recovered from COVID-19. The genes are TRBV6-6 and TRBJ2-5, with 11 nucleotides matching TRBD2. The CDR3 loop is CASRNLAGGPETQYF. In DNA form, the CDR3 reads TGTGCCAGCCGAAACTTAGCGGGAGGGCCAGAGACCCAGTACTTC.